These 14 T cell receptor beta chains were all obtained from the same sample, sequenced in a study of T cells in Graves' hyperthyroidism and ophthalmopathy. TCR beta CDR3 regions were amplified from RNA transcripts. TCR CDR3 underwent first-round RT-PCR with the HTBI primer set. TCRdb independently ran MiXCR on the multiplex PCR reads; one entry per CDR3 protein. Altogether around 560,000 distinct CDR3 sequences are present, roughly 17% being singletons, with the ten largest covering 15% to 20%. Input material: blood. Every receptor here comes from a woman younger than 35 with Graves' hyperthyroidism.

The chain joins TRBV30 to TRBJ1-1; the D is unclear. Trimming stripped 2 bases from V and 1 base from J, with 8 bases between. The CDR3 consists of 13 residues. CDR1 and CDR2 (germline): GTSNPN, SVGIG (reference sequence). The CDR3, as DNA: TGTGCCTGGAGTCCCCTGGGGAACACTGAAGCTTTCTTT. It encodes CAWSPLGNTEAFF.

This clonotype was picked up a small number of times. This could be a read error, since a much larger clone is one nucleotide away. V gene TRBV28 combines with J gene TRBJ2-1; 8 nucleotides align to TRBD1. CDR3 size: 15 residues. Germline CDR1 reads MDHEN; CDR2 reads SYDVKM. V shed 3 bases, J shed 6 bases, and the junction held 7 bases outside the gene matches. The CDR3 coding sequence is TGTGCCAGCAGTTTTTCCAGGGGGCCTTGCAATGAGCAGTTCTTC. Translation gives CASSFSRGPCNEQFF.

The rearrangement links TRBV20-1 to TRBJ2-7; D might be TRBD1 or TRBD2, each matching 5 bases. Germline values: CDR1 DFQATT, CDR2 SNEGSKA (reference sequence). CDR3 length: 13 residues. The V gene lost 1 base and the J gene lost 7 bases, with 14 bases spanning the gap. CDR3 coding DNA: TGCAGTGCTAGAGTGGGGACGGCGGAAGAGCAGTACTTC. Protein product: CSARVGTAEEQYF.

This clonotype has just one count. V gene TRBV29-1 combines with J gene TRBJ2-7; D perhaps matches TRBD1 (7 bases). The V gene's germline CDR1 is SQVTM and CDR2 ANQGSEA. Trimming shortened V by 0 bases and J by 5 bases, and 23 bases separated the two germline ends. The CDR3 contains 17 residues. The CDR3 nucleotides are TGCAGCGTTGAAGATGGAATCCGGGGCAGGGGGGTCGACGAGCAGTACTTC. It is translated as CSVEDGIRGRGVDEQYF.

In DNA, the CDR3 is TGTGCCAGCAGACCCGACACAGGGAGAACCTACGAGCAGTACTTC. It is translated as CASRPDTGRTYEQYF. The chain recombines TRBV6-1 with TRBJ2-7; possible D gene TRBD1, 6 bases. V lost 6 bases and J 2 bases, leaving 17 bases between the germline ends. The CDR3 sequence is 15 residues long. The germline V gene encodes CDR1 MNHNS and CDR2 SASEGT.

This clonotype came up a few times. A much larger clonotype is one base distant, so this may be a read error. The chain links TRBV10-3 to TRBJ2-3; perhaps D is TRBD1 or TRBD2 (6 bases each). The V end was cut by 11 bases, the J end by 0 bases, with 24 bases between. Germline V gene data show CDR1 as ENHRY and CDR2 as SYGVKD. The CDR3 length is 17 residues. The CDR3 is CAAGRGGGPASTDTQYF. The CDR3 DNA is TGTGCCGCTGGGAGAGGTGGGGGGCCCGCTAGCACAGATACGCAGTATTTT.

The CDR3 sequence: CASSPLPTRPHEKLFF. The CDR3 DNA is TGTGCCAGCAGCCCCCTACCGACGCGACCCCATGAAAAACTGTTTTTT. V usage is TRBV14 and J usage is TRBJ1-4, with D hard to call. The CDR3 runs 16 residues. V lost 4 bases and J 6 bases, leaving 18 bases between the germline ends. Germline V lookup: CDR1 SGHDN, CDR2 FVKESK. Full variable domain (missing parts from reference TRBV14 and TRBJ1-4): EAGVTQFPSHSVIEKGQTVTLRCDPISGHDNLYWYRRVMGKEIKFLLHFVKESKQDESGMPNNRFLAERTGGTYSTLKVQPAELEDSGVYFCASSPLPTRPHEKLFFGSGTQLSVL.

This clonotype has just a few counts. The V and J genes are TRBV6-1 and TRBJ2-5, with D uncertain. Trimming cost V 5 bases and J 5 bases, with 12 bases left between them. Germline CDR1 is MNHNS and CDR2 is SASEGT. The CDR3 loop spans 13 amino acids. The CDR3 nucleotides read TGTGCCAGCAGTTTGGCCAACGCGGAGACCCAGTACTTC. Amino acid sequence: CASSLANAETQYF.

V gene TRBV12-3 or TRBV12-4 combines with J gene TRBJ1-5; D is unclear. CDR3 length: 14 residues. Trimming removed 6 bases from V and 0 bases from J, with 9 bases in between. The CDR3 sequence is CASSFKGSNQPQHF. DNA of the CDR3: TGTGCCAGCAGCTTCAAGGGTAGCAATCAGCCCCAGCATTTT.

This clonotype was seen once. One base away lies a much larger clone, so this may be a sequencing read error. The chain couples TRBV20-1 to TRBJ2-5; D is tentatively TRBD1 or TRBD2 (6 bases each). CDR3 length: 18 amino acids. Germline-derived CDR1 and CDR2 are DFQATT and SNEGSKA (reference sequence). The DNA of the CDR3 is TGCAGTGCTAGAGATCGATATCGAGGGAAACGGGGGCCGGAGACCCGGTACTTC. Its translation is CSARDRYRGKRGPETRYF.

This clonotype was counted between two and nine times. The chain uses TRBV10-3 and TRBJ2-7; possible D gene TRBD2, 5 bases. V lost 11 bases to trimming and J lost 0 bases, with 14 bases between them. Germline V gene data show CDR1 as ENHRY and CDR2 as SYGVKD. The CDR3 totals 13 residues. This CDR3 is CALGGGSSYEQYF. CDR3 DNA sequence: TGTGCCCTCGGAGGCGGTAGCTCCTACGAGCAGTACTTC.

This clonotype occurred many times. The rearrangement uses TRBV12-3 or TRBV12-4 and TRBJ1-2, with D unresolved. CDR3 length equals 11 residues. The V end lost 6 bases, the J end lost 5 bases, and 7 bases lay between the germline ends. The CDR3 DNA reads TGTGCCAGCAGACTCTATTATGGCTACACCTTC. Amino acids: CASRLYYGYTF.

This clonotype was detected a few times. The genes are TRBV5-4 and TRBJ2-5; unclear D gene. CDR3 length equals 13 residues. V gave up 0 bases and J gave up 6 bases, with 9 bases separating them. Germline V lookup: CDR1 SGHNT, CDR2 YYREEE (reference sequence). The CDR3 nucleotides are TGTGCCAGCAGCTTGGCGACTTCGAAGACCCAGTACTTC. Residues: CASSLATSKTQYF. Combining the CDR3 with reference TRBV5-4 and TRBJ2-5 gives the whole variable domain ETGVTQSPTHLIKTRGQQVTLRCSSQSGHNTVSWYQQALGQGPQFIFQYYREEENGRGNFPPRFSGLQFPNYSSELNVNALELDDSALYLCASSLATSKTQYFGPGTRLLVL.

This sequence joins TRBV6-5 and TRBJ1-5; 8 bases are a match to TRBD1. Per the germline V gene, CDR1 is MNHEY and CDR2 is SVGAGI. V shed 2 bases and J 0 bases; nucleotides not matched to a gene: 6. The CDR3 runs to 17 residues. CDR3 loop: CASSYLGTGDSNQPQHF. The CDR3 DNA reads as TGTGCCAGCAGTTACCTTGGGACAGGTGATAGCAATCAGCCCCAGCATTTT.